This section outlines one T cell receptor (beta chain) sequence together with its context. Its antigen has not been determined. No base qualities exist here, and no much larger clone lies one base off it. This sample was taken from a study of chemoradiotherapy in HPV16-positive cancers (dated by TCRdb to between 2020 and 2023). With regard to the full study: Candidate HPV-specific T-cell clones and common TCR motifs were defined by functional T-cell assays performed on cells from two HPV16-positive patients. The study set out to ask whether T-cell immunity against the HPV oncoproteins E6 and E7 changes over the course of chemoradiotherapy and whether that immunity affects survival. The candidate HPV-specific TCRs and motifs were subsequently tracked in TCR repertoires obtained from roughly 90 patients with HPV-related cancers. Study-wide conclusions, independent of this receptor: Expansion of candidate HPV-specific clones and E7-related TCR motifs was observed in the tumor microenvironment during treatment, whereas no such expansion was observed for non-HPV-specific T cells. The survival association was reported for HPV16-positive patients, and the functional definition of HPV-specific T cells was derived from only a couple of HPV16-positive patients. In HPV16-positive patients, expansion of HPV-responsive T cells during chemoradiotherapy was associated with improved recurrence-free survival.

Receptor libraries were prepared by the immunoSEQ multiplex PCR assay. In TCRdb, the immuneACCESS table is reduced to in-frame sequences with V and J assigned. These tables do not hold every clone; where another copy was compared, an unresolved V gene accounts for under half, and the others remain unexplained. The table for this sample lists approximately 9,500 clones; roughly 71% of them were counted only once. About a tenth of the sample rests with the top ten. Repertoires were sampled repeatedly over the course of chemoradiotherapy, so clonal expansion could be followed in the tumor microenvironment. V and J are truncated by 3 bases and 2 bases respectively, leaving an intervening sequence of 12 bases. Per the germline V gene, MDHEN is the CDR1 and SYDVKM is the CDR2. The CDR3, from cysteine to phenylalanine, totals 15 residues. Only the CDR3 portion is preserved as DNA: 45 bases, with reading frame beginning at the first base.

Recombination linked TRBV28 to TRBJ2-3; possibly the D gene is TRBD2, per 7 matching bases. Sequencing used tumor tissue, obtained from a patient who underwent chemoradiotherapy. This clonotype was sampled from a human donor with HPV-associated anogenital cancer. The sequenced DNA: TGTGCCAGCAGTTTCGGGCGGGGGCACACAGATACGCAGTATTTT. Translation gives CASSFGRGHTDTQYF.